This entry features one T cell receptor (beta chain) sequence. Germline is not matched at one junction end, which may reflect a read error. With roughly 540 ng total RNA as template and a constant-region primer, TCR beta cDNA was made. Three-round nested multiplex PCR performed with slightly modified ARM-PCR produced the TCR beta libraries. TRBV1-TRBV30 forward primers paired with a C-beta reverse primer were used in the first two PCR rounds, which ran approximately 11 cycles each. Each CDR3 protein is one row after TCRdb ran MiXCR on the multiplex PCR reads. The data hold approximately 300,000 distinct CDR3 sequences, with approximately 65% observed a single time. The data are from a study of tumor-infiltrating lymphocytes in primary liver carcinoma. Whole-study context: The cohort consisted of patients whose primary liver carcinoma was surgically resected. The patients, men and women alike, were aged 30 to 69 years.

The length of the CDR3 is 12 residues. CDR1 and CDR2 from the germline V gene are SQVTM and ANQGSEA. RNA was extracted from whole blood without cell sorting, alongside germline DNA. This clonotype originated in a middle-aged man with primary liver carcinoma and hepatitis B virus infection. The sequencing input was peripheral blood. This rearrangement joins TRBV29-1 to TRBJ1-2; 7 nucleotides match TRBD1. The CDR3 DNA sequence: TGCAGCGTTCCACAGGGGATCTATGGCTACACATTC. Its translation is CSVPQGIYGYTF. The complete variable domain, with remaining parts taken from reference TRBV29-1 and TRBJ1-2, reads SAVISQKPSRDICQRGTSLTIQCQVDSQVTMMFWYRQQPGQSLTLIATANQGSEATYESGFVIDKFPISRPNLTFSTLTVSNMSPEDSSIYLCSVPQGIYGYTFGSGTRLTVV.